These 14 T cell receptor beta chains share one sample of origin, sequenced in a study of cytomegalovirus exposure and HLA in healthy donors. It was with 60 Vbeta and 13 Jbeta primers that the PCR ran. Sequenced by immunoSEQ multiplex PCR; TCRdb stores in-frame clones only, minus some. This sample yields around 150,000 clones, of which over 60% are seen a single time; 1.7% belongs to the top ten. Material for sequencing was PBMCs. Source of these receptors: a young woman in good health and CMV-seronegative.

The V call is TRBV20-1, the J call TRBJ1-1, with a weak D call TRBD1 (5 bases). This CDR3 contains 11 residues. V lost 4 bases, J lost 10 bases, and 13 bases lay in between. Germline V CDR1 and CDR2: DFQATT, SNEGSKA (reference sequence). The CDR3 DNA reads as TGCAGTGCTAAAGGGGCCGGAGTAGCTTTCTTT. As protein: CSAKGAGVAFF.

The chain combines TRBV9 with TRBJ2-3, with D unresolved. The CDR3 length is 12 residues. Deletions cut 7 bases from V and 3 bases from J, with 9 bases between. Germline V gene sequence: CDR1 SGDLS, CDR2 YYNGEE. CDR3 loop: CASASRTDTQYF. Written as DNA, the CDR3 is TGTGCCAGCGCGAGTCGGACAGATACGCAGTATTTT.

CDR3 region: CASSLGQGNTEAFF. CDR3 DNA sequence: TGTGCCAGCAGCTTAGGGCAGGGGAACACTGAAGCTTTCTTT. The chain employs TRBV11-2 and TRBJ1-1; weak D call: TRBD1 (5 bases). The V gene's germline CDR1 is SGHAT and CDR2 FQNNGV. Trimming removed 1 base at V and 1 base at J, with 7 bases between. CDR3 length: 14 residues.

The chain is built from TRBV27 and TRBJ1-6; TRBD1 is a possible D gene (6 bases). The CDR3 has 14 amino acids. V lost 6 bases and J 14 bases, leaving 20 bases between the germline ends. In germline, CDR1 is MNHEY, CDR2 SMNVEV (reference sequence). Written as DNA, the CDR3 is TGTGCCAGCAGCGTGGGGGGGTATACAGGGACCCTCCACTTT. This codes for CASSVGGYTGTLHF.

This chain uses TRBV7-9 with TRBJ1-4, with 8 bases fitting TRBD1. The germline V gene has CDR1 SEHNR and CDR2 FQNEAQ (reference sequence). The length of the CDR3 is 14 residues. V gave up 5 bases and J gave up 8 bases; unmatched junction bases: 7. CDR3 nucleotides: TGTGCCAGCAGCACAGACAGGGGTGGGGAAAAACTGTTTTTT. Protein product: CASSTDRGGEKLFF.

This clone occurred a few times. The V and J genes are TRBV20-1 and TRBJ1-1, with a possible D match to TRBD1 (5 bases). The V gene lost 3 bases and the J gene lost 14 bases, with 13 bases spanning the gap. Germline values: CDR1 DFQATT, CDR2 SNEGSKA (reference sequence). This CDR3 has 10 amino acids. CDR3 nucleotides: TGCAGTGCTAGCGTCCTGACAGTCTTCTTT. It encodes CSASVLTVFF.

A few counts support this clone. The chain combines TRBV13 with TRBJ1-1, with TRBD1 as a possible D gene (6 bases). V was pared by 5 bases and J by 1 base, with 14 bases between. Germline V CDR1 and CDR2: PRHDT, FYEKMQ (reference sequence). This CDR3 is built from 15 residues. CDR3: CASSPQGRGNTEAFF. CDR3 nucleotide sequence: TGTGCCAGCAGCCCTCAGGGGCGAGGGAACACTGAAGCTTTCTTT.

The chain has TRBV9 and TRBJ1-6; 10 positions match TRBD1. Germline CDR1 SGDLS, CDR2 YYNGEE. The CDR3 runs 15 residues. Trimming took 3 bases from V and 9 from J; bases not matched to a gene: 6. The CDR3 region has the DNA TGTGCCAGCAGCGGACAGGGGGCCTTGGGTTCACCCCTCCACTTT. Protein product: CASSGQGALGSPLHF.

J is TRBJ1-1 and V is TRBV5-8, with 10 bases matching TRBD1. V was pared by 4 bases and J by 7 bases, with 10 bases of the junction left unmatched. This CDR3 has 15 amino acids. Germline CDR1 reads SGHTS; CDR2 reads YDEGEE. CDR3 nucleotides: TGTGCCAGCAGCCGGACAGGGGGATTTTATGGTGAAGCTTTCTTT. This gives the protein CASSRTGGFYGEAFF.

In its sample, this clone was seen a few times. In DNA, the CDR3 is TGTGCCAGAAGCTTGGACCTAAGAGGGACTAGTTGCAATGAGCAGTTCTTC. Its translation: CARSLDLRGTSCNEQFF. The chain uses TRBV5-3 and TRBJ2-1; 8 positions match TRBD2. TRBV5-3 is classed as an ORF, of uncertain function. J lost 6 bases, V lost 0 bases, and 11 bases had no gene match. CDR3 length: 17 amino acids.

This chain joins TRBV11-2 and TRBJ1-4, with D possibly TRBD1 on 5 matching bases. This CDR3 comprises 14 residues. V dropped 5 bases and J dropped 8 bases, with 15 bases sitting between them. Germline CDR1 and CDR2: SGHAT and FQNNGV. CDR3 amino acids: CASSLGQGGEKLFF. In nucleotides, the CDR3 is TGTGCCAGCAGCCTAGGGCAGGGTGGCGAAAAACTGTTTTTT.

V gene TRBV19 combines with J gene TRBJ2-7; D is perhaps TRBD1 (6 bases). The CDR3 extends over 15 amino acids. V was pared by 2 bases and J by 3 bases, with 14 bases between. Germline V gives CDR1 LNHDA, CDR2 SQIVND (reference sequence). The DNA of the CDR3 is TGTGCCAGTAGTATAACGGGGACACTTTACTACGAGCAGTACTTC. Its translation: CASSITGTLYYEQYF.

The CDR3 loop is CATASEKTGGRGVNTEAFF. CDR3 DNA sequence: TGTGCCACCGCCTCGGAAAAAACAGGGGGCCGGGGGGTGAACACTGAAGCTTTCTTT. J is TRBJ1-1 and V is TRBV5-4; 9 bases line up with TRBD1. CDR3 size: 19 residues. Germline CDR1 reads SGHNT; CDR2 reads YYREEE (reference sequence). Trimming removed 9 bases from V and 0 bases from J; junction bases left unmatched: 21.

The CDR3 nucleotides are TGCAGTGCAAAGGGGAACTATGGCTACACCTTC. It yields the protein CSAKGNYGYTF. V gene TRBV20-1 combines with J gene TRBJ1-2, with D possibly matching TRBD1 (5 bases). The CDR3 consists of 11 residues. Looked up from germline, CDR1 is DFQATT and CDR2 is SNEGSKA (reference sequence). V was cut by 6 bases and J by 2 bases, with 7 bases left in between.